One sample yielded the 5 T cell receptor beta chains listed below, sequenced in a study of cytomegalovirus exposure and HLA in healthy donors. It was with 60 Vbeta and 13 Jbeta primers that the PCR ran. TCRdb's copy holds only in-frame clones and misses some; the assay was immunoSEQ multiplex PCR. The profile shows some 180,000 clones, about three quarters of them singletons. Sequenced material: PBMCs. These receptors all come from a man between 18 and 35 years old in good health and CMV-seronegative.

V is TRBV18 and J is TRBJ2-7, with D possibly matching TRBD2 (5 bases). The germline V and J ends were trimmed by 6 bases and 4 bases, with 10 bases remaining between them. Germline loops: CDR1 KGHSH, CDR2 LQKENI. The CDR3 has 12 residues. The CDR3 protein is CASSREGYEQYF. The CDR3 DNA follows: TGTGCCAGCTCCCGGGAAGGATACGAGCAGTACTTC.

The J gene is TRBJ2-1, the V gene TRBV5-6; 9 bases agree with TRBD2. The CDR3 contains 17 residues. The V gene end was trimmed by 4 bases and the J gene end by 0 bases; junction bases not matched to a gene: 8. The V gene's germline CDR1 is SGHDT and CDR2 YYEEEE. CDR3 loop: CASSMTPGLASYNEQFF. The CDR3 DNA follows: TGTGCCAGCAGCATGACTCCGGGACTAGCCTCCTACAATGAGCAGTTCTTC.

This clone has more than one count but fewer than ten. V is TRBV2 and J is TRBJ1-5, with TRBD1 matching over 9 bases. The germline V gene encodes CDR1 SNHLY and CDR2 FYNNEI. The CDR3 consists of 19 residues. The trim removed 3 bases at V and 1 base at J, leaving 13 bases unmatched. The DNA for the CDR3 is TGTGCCAGCAGTGATGCGGGACAGGGACTTCTAGGGAGCAATCAGCCCCAGCATTTT. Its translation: CASSDAGQGLLGSNQPQHF.

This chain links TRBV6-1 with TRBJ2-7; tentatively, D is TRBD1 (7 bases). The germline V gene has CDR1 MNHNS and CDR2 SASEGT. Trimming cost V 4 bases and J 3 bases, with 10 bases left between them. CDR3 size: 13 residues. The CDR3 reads CASSVRGVYEQYF. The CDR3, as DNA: TGTGCCAGCAGTGTCAGGGGGGTCTACGAGCAGTACTTC.

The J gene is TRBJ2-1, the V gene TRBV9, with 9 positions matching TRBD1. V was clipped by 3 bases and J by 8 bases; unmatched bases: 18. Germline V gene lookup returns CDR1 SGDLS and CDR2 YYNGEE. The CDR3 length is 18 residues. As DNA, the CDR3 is TGTGCCAGCAGCGGCCCGGGACAGGGTACAATACATGAATATGAGCAGTTCTTC. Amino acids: CASSGPGQGTIHEYEQFF.